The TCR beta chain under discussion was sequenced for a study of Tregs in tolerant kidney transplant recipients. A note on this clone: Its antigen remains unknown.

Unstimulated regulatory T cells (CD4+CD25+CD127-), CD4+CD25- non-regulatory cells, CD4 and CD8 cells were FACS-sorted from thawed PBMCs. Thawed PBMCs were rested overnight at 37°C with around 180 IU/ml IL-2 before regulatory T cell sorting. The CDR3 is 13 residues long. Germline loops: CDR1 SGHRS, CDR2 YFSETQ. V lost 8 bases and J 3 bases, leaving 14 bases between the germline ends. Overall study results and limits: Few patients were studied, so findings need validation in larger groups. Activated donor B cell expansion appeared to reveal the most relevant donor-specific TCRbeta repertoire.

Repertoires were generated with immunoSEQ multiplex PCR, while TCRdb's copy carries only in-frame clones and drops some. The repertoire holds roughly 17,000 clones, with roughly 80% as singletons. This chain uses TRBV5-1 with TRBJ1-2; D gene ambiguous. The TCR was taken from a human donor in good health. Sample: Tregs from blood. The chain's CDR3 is CASRGSGDYGYTF. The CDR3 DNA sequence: TGCGCCAGTCGTGGGAGTGGGGACTATGGCTACACCTTC.